Given below is one T cell receptor (beta chain) in context. The data stem from a study of blood T cell repertoires in COVID-19. Study details: COVID-19 samples collected from the United States, Italy and Spain covered acute and convalescent phases.

Sequenced by immunoSEQ multiplex PCR; TCRdb stores in-frame clones only, minus some. This table holds about 19,000 clones, approximately 85% found once. Per the germline V gene, CDR1 is LNHDA and CDR2 is SQIVND (reference sequence). V lost 7 bases to trimming and J lost 6 bases, with 15 bases between them. There are 13 residues in the CDR3. The chain combines TRBV19 with TRBJ1-1, with D perhaps TRBD1 (5 bases). The sample taken for sequencing was peripheral blood. This clonotype was sampled from a man aged 80 or over with acute or convalescent COVID-19. Written as DNA, the CDR3 is TGTGCCAGTACCGTAGTAACAGGTTCTGAAGCTTTCTTT. Its translation: CASTVVTGSEAFF.